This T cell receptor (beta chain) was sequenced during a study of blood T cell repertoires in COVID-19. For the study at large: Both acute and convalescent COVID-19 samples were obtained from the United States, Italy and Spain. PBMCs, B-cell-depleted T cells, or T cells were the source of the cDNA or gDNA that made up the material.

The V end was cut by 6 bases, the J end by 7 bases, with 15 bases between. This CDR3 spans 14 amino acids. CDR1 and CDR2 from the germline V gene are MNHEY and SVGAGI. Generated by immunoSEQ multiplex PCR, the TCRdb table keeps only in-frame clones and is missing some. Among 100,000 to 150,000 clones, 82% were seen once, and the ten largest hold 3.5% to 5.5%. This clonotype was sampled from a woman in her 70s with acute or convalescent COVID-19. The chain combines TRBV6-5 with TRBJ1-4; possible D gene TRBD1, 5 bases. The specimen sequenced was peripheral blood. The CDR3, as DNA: TGTGCCAGCAGGGCAGGGACTTTAACTGAAAAACTGTTTTTT. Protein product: CASRAGTLTEKLFF.